The rows below give T cell receptor beta chains drawn from one sample of a study of cytomegalovirus exposure and HLA in healthy donors. Clones were sequenced by immunoSEQ multiplex PCR, and TCRdb holds only the in-frame ones, with some missing. The sample gives around 57,000 clones, 89% of which show up once; approximately 1.5% is in the top ten. The sequencing input was PBMCs. All receptors derive from a man under 40 in good health and CMV-seropositive. The CDR3 runs from the conserved cysteine through the conserved F or W. The D gene is left open where the match is weak. The size entry is marked missing in some rows and otherwise reads once, few, many or a size class.

d_call: -; v_call: TRBV29-1; cdr3_length: 13; clone_size: -; j_call: TRBJ1-1; cdr3_nt: TGCAGCGCTGAGATGGGACAGAACACTGAAGCTTTCTTT; cdr3_aa: CSAEMGQNTEAFF
d_call: -; v_call: TRBV9; cdr3_length: 18; clone_size: -; j_call: TRBJ2-1; cdr3_nt: TGTGCCAGCAGCCACCCAGCAGGGGACAGCGGGAGTGGCAATGAGCAGTTCTTC; cdr3_aa: CASSHPAGDSGSGNEQFF
d_call: -; v_call: TRBV21-1; cdr3_length: 14; clone_size: -; j_call: TRBJ2-1; cdr3_nt: TGTGCCAGCTACCGGGAGGGCCAAATAAATGGGCAGTTCTTC; cdr3_aa: CASYREGQINGQFF
d_call: -; v_call: TRBV30; cdr3_length: 13; clone_size: -; j_call: TRBJ2-1; cdr3_nt: TGTGCCTGGAGTAGCATCATGCCAAATGAGCAGTTCTTC; cdr3_aa: CAWSSIMPNEQFF
d_call: -; v_call: TRBV4-1; cdr3_length: 13; clone_size: -; j_call: TRBJ2-1; cdr3_nt: TGCGCCAGCAGCCAAGAGGGACTCAATGAGCAGTTCTTC; cdr3_aa: CASSQEGLNEQFF
d_call: -; v_call: TRBV11-3; cdr3_length: 14; clone_size: -; j_call: TRBJ2-7; cdr3_nt: TGTGCCAGCAGCCTAGGTGGCACCTCCTACGAGCAGTACTTC; cdr3_aa: CASSLGGTSYEQYF
d_call: TRBD2; v_call: TRBV18; cdr3_length: 18; clone_size: -; j_call: TRBJ2-7; cdr3_nt: TGTGCCAGCTCACCACGGAGTCGAAGCGGGAGTAGGGAGGACGAGCAGTACTTC; cdr3_aa: CASSPRSRSGSREDEQYF
d_call: -; v_call: TRBV28; cdr3_length: 14; clone_size: -; j_call: TRBJ1-1; cdr3_nt: TGTGCCAGCAGTTTTCGGTCCATGAACACTGAAGCTTTCTTT; cdr3_aa: CASSFRSMNTEAFF
d_call: -; v_call: TRBV7-9; cdr3_length: 15; clone_size: -; j_call: TRBJ1-1; cdr3_nt: TGTGCCAGCAGCTTAGTCGGCAGCGTAGGCACTGAAGCTTTCTTT; cdr3_aa: CASSLVGSVGTEAFF
d_call: TRBD1; v_call: TRBV6-4; cdr3_length: 13; clone_size: -; j_call: TRBJ1-1; cdr3_nt: TGTGCCAGCAGGGTACAGGGGGGGACTGAAGCTTTCTTT; cdr3_aa: CASRVQGGTEAFF
d_call: -; v_call: TRBV6-6; cdr3_length: 15; clone_size: -; j_call: TRBJ1-5; cdr3_nt: TGTGCCAGCAGTTCCACAGGGACCCCGAGACAGCCCCAGCATTTT; cdr3_aa: CASSSTGTPRQPQHF
d_call: TRBD2; v_call: TRBV11-3; cdr3_length: 17; clone_size: -; j_call: TRBJ2-3; cdr3_nt: TGTGCCAGCAGCTTAGGGGTAGCGGGAGGGCCGGAAGATACGCAGTATTTT; cdr3_aa: CASSLGVAGGPEDTQYF
d_call: -; v_call: TRBV6-1; cdr3_length: 14; clone_size: -; j_call: TRBJ1-1; cdr3_nt: TGTGCCAGCACTCCGGGACTAAGGAACACTGAAGCTTTCTTT; cdr3_aa: CASTPGLRNTEAFF
d_call: -; v_call: TRBV27; cdr3_length: 14; clone_size: -; j_call: TRBJ1-1; cdr3_nt: TGTGCCAGCAGTTACGACACGACAGTCTCTGAAGCTTTCTTT; cdr3_aa: CASSYDTTVSEAFF
d_call: TRBD2; v_call: TRBV28; cdr3_length: 16; clone_size: -; j_call: TRBJ2-2; cdr3_nt: TGTGCCAGCAGTTTGGGGACTAGCGGGAGTACCGGGGAGCTGTTTTTT; cdr3_aa: CASSLGTSGSTGELFF
d_call: -; v_call: TRBV18; cdr3_length: 14; clone_size: -; j_call: TRBJ1-5; cdr3_nt: TGTGCCAGCTCACCTTCGGGAGGGTATCAGCCCCAGCATTTT; cdr3_aa: CASSPSGGYQPQHF
d_call: -; v_call: TRBV5-1; cdr3_length: 14; clone_size: -; j_call: TRBJ2-7; cdr3_nt: TGCGCCAGCAGCTCGGCCGGGACTGAACACGAGCAGTACTTC; cdr3_aa: CASSSAGTEHEQYF
d_call: TRBD1; v_call: TRBV28; cdr3_length: 14; clone_size: -; j_call: TRBJ1-4; cdr3_nt: TGTGCCAGCAGCCGGACAGGGGGCAGTGAAAAACTGTTTTTT; cdr3_aa: CASSRTGGSEKLFF
d_call: TRBD2; v_call: TRBV4-1; cdr3_length: 16; clone_size: -; j_call: TRBJ2-3; cdr3_nt: TGCGCCAGCAGCCAAGATAGTAGCGGGAGGGGGGCTACGCAGTATTTT; cdr3_aa: CASSQDSSGRGATQYF
d_call: -; v_call: TRBV12-5; cdr3_length: 15; clone_size: -; j_call: TRBJ1-2; cdr3_nt: TGTGCTAGTGGCACTACCCAAGACAGGATAAGCGGCTACACCTTC; cdr3_aa: CASGTTQDRISGYTF
d_call: -; v_call: TRBV12-5; cdr3_length: 15; clone_size: once; j_call: TRBJ2-5; cdr3_nt: TGTGCTAGTGGTTTGAACCCAGACAGGTGGGAGACCCAGTACTTC; cdr3_aa: CASGLNPDRWETQYF
d_call: -; v_call: TRBV6-1; cdr3_length: 15; clone_size: -; j_call: TRBJ2-7; cdr3_nt: TGTGCCAGCAGCTTCGGGACACAATTCTCCTACGAGCAGTACTTC; cdr3_aa: CASSFGTQFSYEQYF
d_call: TRBD2; v_call: TRBV27; cdr3_length: 14; clone_size: -; j_call: TRBJ2-3; cdr3_nt: TGTGCCAGCAGTTCGTCTAGCGGGAGCTATACGCAGTATTTT; cdr3_aa: CASSSSSGSYTQYF
d_call: -; v_call: TRBV6-1; cdr3_length: 14; clone_size: -; j_call: TRBJ2-7; cdr3_nt: TGTGCCAGCAGAGGAGGAGACAAACCCTACGAGCAGTACTTC; cdr3_aa: CASRGGDKPYEQYF
d_call: -; v_call: TRBV28; cdr3_length: 14; clone_size: -; j_call: TRBJ1-4; cdr3_nt: TGTGCCAGCACGGAGACAGCAACTAATGAAAAACTGTTTTTT; cdr3_aa: CASTETATNEKLFF
d_call: -; v_call: TRBV11-3; cdr3_length: 16; clone_size: -; j_call: TRBJ2-1; cdr3_nt: TGTGCCAGCAGCTTAGGAGGGAGCAGGACCTACAATGAGCAGTTCTTC; cdr3_aa: CASSLGGSRTYNEQFF
d_call: -; v_call: TRBV30; cdr3_length: 15; clone_size: -; j_call: TRBJ2-2; cdr3_nt: TGTGCCTGGAGTGTAGGCCGGAGCTACACCGGGGAGCTGTTTTTT; cdr3_aa: CAWSVGRSYTGELFF
d_call: TRBD2; v_call: TRBV5-1; cdr3_length: 15; clone_size: -; j_call: TRBJ2-1; cdr3_nt: TGCGCCAGCAAGCTCGGGCTAGCGGGAGACAATGAGCAGTTCTTC; cdr3_aa: CASKLGLAGDNEQFF
d_call: TRBD1; v_call: TRBV7-8; cdr3_length: 16; clone_size: -; j_call: TRBJ2-2; cdr3_nt: TGTGCCAGCAGCTCCCAACAGGGGGCGAACACCGGGGAGCTGTTTTTT; cdr3_aa: CASSSQQGANTGELFF
d_call: -; v_call: TRBV27; cdr3_length: 15; clone_size: -; j_call: TRBJ1-4; cdr3_nt: TGTGCCAGCAGTTCGCGGGCGGGGCTGAAAGAAAAACTGTTTTTT; cdr3_aa: CASSSRAGLKEKLFF
d_call: -; v_call: TRBV6-5; cdr3_length: 15; clone_size: -; j_call: TRBJ1-4; cdr3_nt: TGTGCCAGCAGTTACTCGCGGGGTGGCAATGAAAAACTGTTTTTT; cdr3_aa: CASSYSRGGNEKLFF
d_call: -; v_call: TRBV6-1; cdr3_length: 13; clone_size: -; j_call: TRBJ2-7; cdr3_nt: TGTGCCAGCAGTGGAAGGAGCTCCTACGAGCAGTACTTC; cdr3_aa: CASSGRSSYEQYF
d_call: TRBD1; v_call: TRBV14; cdr3_length: 17; clone_size: -; j_call: TRBJ1-2; cdr3_nt: TGTGCCAGCAGCCAAGCTGACAGGGGGCGCGCCGGCTATGGCTACACCTTC; cdr3_aa: CASSQADRGRAGYGYTF